The 24 T cell receptor beta chains reported below all come from one sample, sequenced in a study of cytomegalovirus exposure and HLA in healthy donors. A multiplex PCR was run with 60 Vbeta primers and 13 Jbeta primers. Sequencing was performed with immunoSEQ multiplex PCR; in TCRdb, only in-frame clones are kept and a portion is missing. This sample contains roughly 72,000 clones. The sample taken for sequencing was PBMCs. The receptors stem from a man aged 18 to 29 in good health and CMV-seropositive.

The rearrangement joins TRBV2 to TRBJ1-1; D gene uncertain. Between the trimmed V and J ends, which lost 2 bases and 10 bases, there was a span of 14 bases. Germline V lookup: CDR1 SNHLY, CDR2 FYNNEI. There are 13 residues in the CDR3. Written as DNA, the CDR3 is TGTGCCAGCAGTGAATCGAGCAGGCCAGTAGCTTTCTTT. It yields the protein CASSESSRPVAFF.

The chain links TRBV2 to TRBJ2-7; TRBD2 is a possible D gene (5 bases). The CDR3 runs to 12 residues. V lost 11 bases, J lost 3 bases, and 14 bases lay in between. CDR1 is SNHLY, CDR2 FYNNEI, per germline. CDR3 in DNA: TGTGCCTCTCGGGGAGTCCGCTACGAGCAGTACTTC. Amino acid sequence: CASRGVRYEQYF. Drawing the rest from reference TRBV2 and TRBJ2-7, the complete variable domain is EPEVTQTPSHQVTQMGQEVILRCVPISNHLYFYWYRQILGQKVEFLVSFYNNEISEKSEIFDDQFSVERPDGSNFTLKIRSTKLEDSAMYFCASRGVRYEQYFGPGTRLTVT.

The chain links TRBV27 to TRBJ1-2; D gene uncertain. Trimming pared 7 bases from V and 4 bases from J, leaving 13 bases between. This CDR3 region has 13 residues. Germline CDR1 MNHEY, CDR2 SMNVEV (reference sequence). DNA for the CDR3: TGTGCCAGCACCCACGGCCGGGGCTATGGCTACACCTTC. Translation: CASTHGRGYGYTF.

This chain connects TRBV20-1 to TRBJ1-1; weak D call: TRBD1 (5 bases). The V end lost 0 bases, the J end lost 10 bases, and 9 bases lay between the germline ends. Germline CDR1 is DFQATT and CDR2 is SNEGSKA (reference sequence). The CDR3 contains 11 residues. The CDR3 DNA follows: TGCAGTGCTAGAGACAGGGTGGGAGCTTTCTTT. The encoded protein is CSARDRVGAFF.

The chain combines TRBV6-1 with TRBJ2-7; 7 bases match TRBD2. This CDR3 is 15 amino acids long. J gave up 1 base and V 1 base, and 4 bases lay outside the gene matches. Per germline, CDR1 MNHNS and CDR2 SASEGT. CDR3 bases: TGTGCCAGCAGTGAAGTGGCGGGAGCGTCCTACGAGCAGTACTTC. As protein: CASSEVAGASYEQYF.

The J gene is TRBJ2-7, the V gene TRBV28; 8 nucleotides agree with TRBD1. The V and J ends lost 7 bases and 2 bases, in that order; junction bases with no gene match: 4. The CDR3 loop spans 13 amino acids. In germline, CDR1 is MDHEN, CDR2 SYDVKM. The CDR3 sequence is CASNAGGPYEQYF. CDR3 sequence (DNA): TGTGCCAGCAACGCAGGGGGCCCCTACGAGCAGTACTTC.

The chain links TRBV5-1 to TRBJ2-3; perhaps TRBD2 as D (6 bases). V was pared by 0 bases and J by 2 bases, with 10 bases between. This CDR3 region has 15 residues. Germline V gives CDR1 SGHRS, CDR2 YFSETQ. CDR3 DNA: TGCGCCAGCAGCTTGGTGGCGGGGATCACAGATACGCAGTATTTT. Translating it yields CASSLVAGITDTQYF.

The chain employs TRBV2 and TRBJ2-1; the D gene is possibly TRBD2 (6 bases). The V end lost 8 bases, the J end lost 4 bases, and 15 bases lay between the germline ends. CDR1 and CDR2 from the germline V gene are SNHLY and FYNNEI. The CDR3 extends over 14 amino acids. CDR3 region: CASGGIHQYNEQFF. In nucleotides, the CDR3 is TGTGCCAGCGGAGGGATACACCAATACAATGAGCAGTTCTTC. The whole variable domain, filled in from reference TRBV2 and TRBJ2-1, reads EPEVTQTPSHQVTQMGQEVILRCVPISNHLYFYWYRQILGQKVEFLVSFYNNEISEKSEIFDDQFSVERPDGSNFTLKIRSTKLEDSAMYFCASGGIHQYNEQFFGPGTRLTVL.

The rearrangement uses TRBV7-9 and TRBJ1-4, with unresolved D. Looked up from germline, CDR1 is SEHNR and CDR2 is FQNEAQ (reference sequence). The V gene lost 2 bases and the J gene lost 0 bases, with 10 bases spanning the gap. This CDR3 has 16 residues. The CDR3 region has the DNA TGTGCCAGCAGCTTATCCCGAGGATCAACTAATGAAAAACTGTTTTTT. Translated: CASSLSRGSTNEKLFF.

The chain has TRBV30 and TRBJ1-4; 8 positions agree with TRBD1. V was pared by 7 bases and J by 15 bases, with 13 bases of the junction left unmatched. CDR1 GTSNPN and CDR2 SVGIG come from the germline V gene (reference sequence). The CDR3 extends over 12 amino acids. CDR3: CALTGVARVVFF. The DNA for the CDR3 is TGTGCCTTGACAGGGGTCGCGCGGGTTGTGTTTTTT.

The chain has TRBV29-1 and TRBJ2-3; D perhaps matches TRBD1 (5 bases). V was shortened by 7 bases and J by 2 bases, with 13 bases between the two germline ends. Germline V lookup: CDR1 SQVTM, CDR2 ANQGSEA. The length of the CDR3 is 13 residues. The CDR3 protein is CSAEARVTDTQYF. CDR3 nucleotides: TGCAGCGCCGAGGCCAGGGTCACAGATACGCAGTATTTT.

The chain links TRBV5-1 to TRBJ1-2; D is possibly TRBD1 (5 bases). V lost 0 bases, J lost 7 bases, and 10 bases lay in between. This CDR3 has 13 residues. CDR1 and CDR2 (germline): SGHRS, YFSETQ. The CDR3 region is CASSLDLGGGYTF. The CDR3 DNA reads TGCGCCAGCAGCTTGGACCTCGGGGGTGGCTACACCTTC. The full variable domain, rest sourced from reference TRBV5-1 and TRBJ1-2, is KAGVTQTPRYLIKTRGQQVTLSCSPISGHRSVSWYQQTPGQGLQFLFEYFSETQRNKGNFPGRFSGRQFSNSRSEMNVSTLELGDSALYLCASSLDLGGGYTFGSGTRLTVV.

The J gene is TRBJ1-4, the V gene TRBV9; D unresolved. This CDR3 comprises 13 residues. The germline V gene has CDR1 SGDLS and CDR2 YYNGEE. Trimming shortened V by 2 bases and J by 8 bases, and 10 bases separated the two germline ends. The CDR3 nucleotides read TGTGCCAGCAGCGTTGAATTCGGGGAAAAACTGTTTTTT. It specifies CASSVEFGEKLFF. The full variable domain, completed using reference TRBV9 and TRBJ1-4, is DSGVTQTPKHLITATGQRVTLRCSPRSGDLSVYWYQQSLDQGLQFLIQYYNGEERAKGNILERFSAQQFPDLHSELNLSSLELGDSALYFCASSVEFGEKLFFGSGTQLSVL.

The chain links TRBV28 to TRBJ2-2; tentative D call: TRBD1 (6 bases). V dropped 10 bases and J dropped 2 bases, with 23 bases sitting between them. The CDR3 loop spans 17 amino acids. Germline V CDR1 and CDR2: MDHEN, SYDVKM. The CDR3 here is CATKGGFNTLNTGELFF. For the CDR3, the DNA is TGTGCCACCAAAGGGGGTTTCAACACCCTTAACACCGGGGAGCTGTTTTTT.

This chain links TRBV29-1 with TRBJ2-5, with a tentative D call TRBD1 (6 bases). Trimming removed 2 bases from V and 3 bases from J, with 7 bases in between. The CDR3 covers 12 residues. Germline loops: CDR1 SQVTM, CDR2 ANQGSEA. For the CDR3, the DNA is TGCAGCGTTGAAAAGGGGGAAGAGACCCAGTACTTC. Translating gives CSVEKGEETQYF.

As regards this clone: Additional DNA sequences in this sample encode the identical CDR3. The genes are TRBV5-1 and TRBJ1-2, with D tentatively TRBD1 (5 bases). The CDR3 is made up of 13 amino acids. Germline CDR1 is SGHRS and CDR2 is YFSETQ. Trimming took off 0 bases at V and 2 bases at J, with 5 bases between the two ends. For the CDR3, the DNA is TGCGCCAGCAGCTTGGCAGGGAACTATGGCTACACCTTC. Protein: CASSLAGNYGYTF. The full variable domain, in which reference TRBV5-1 and TRBJ1-2 provide the parts outside the CDR3, is KAGVTQTPRYLIKTRGQQVTLSCSPISGHRSVSWYQQTPGQGLQFLFEYFSETQRNKGNFPGRFSGRQFSNSRSEMNVSTLELGDSALYLCASSLAGNYGYTFGSGTRLTVV.

The rearrangement joins TRBV5-1 to TRBJ1-5; 7 nucleotides match TRBD1. The CDR3 contains 14 residues. V shed 2 bases and J 3 bases; nucleotides not matched to a gene: 2. The V gene's germline CDR1 is SGHRS and CDR2 YFSETQ. CDR3 region: CASSLGQDNQPQHF. The DNA of the CDR3 is TGCGCCAGCAGCTTAGGACAGGACAATCAGCCCCAGCATTTT.

The chain recombines TRBV5-4 with TRBJ2-7; a weak D match, TRBD1 (6 bases). CDR1 is SGHNT and CDR2 is YYREEE in the germline V gene (reference sequence). This CDR3 is 14 amino acids long. V lost 5 bases and J lost 0, with 12 bases in between. This chain's CDR3 is CASRAAGDSYEQYF. The CDR3 DNA reads TGTGCCAGCAGGGCAGCAGGGGACTCCTACGAGCAGTACTTC.

The gene calls are TRBV2 and TRBJ1-1; 9 bases line up with TRBD1. The trim removed 8 bases at V and 3 bases at J, leaving 4 bases unmatched. Germline-derived CDR1 and CDR2 are SNHLY and FYNNEI. CDR3 length: 13 amino acids. The chain's CDR3 is CASGGQGYTEAFF. CDR3 nucleotide sequence: TGTGCCAGCGGGGGACAGGGATACACTGAAGCTTTCTTT.

The J gene is TRBJ2-3, the V gene TRBV27; 8 bases agree with TRBD2. The CDR3 totals 14 residues. Germline-derived CDR1 and CDR2 are MNHEY and SMNVEV (reference sequence). The V segment lost 9 bases and the J segment 2 bases; nucleotides outside the gene matches: 7. CDR3 DNA sequence: TGTGCCAGTGGCGAGCGGGAGCCCACAGATACGCAGTATTTT. The encoded protein is CASGEREPTDTQYF.

The chain recombines TRBV5-1 with TRBJ2-1, with D perhaps matching TRBD1 (6 bases). Per germline, CDR1 SGHRS and CDR2 YFSETQ. Between the trimmed V and J ends, which lost 5 bases and 1 base, there was a span of 19 bases. This CDR3 is 17 amino acids long. Here the CDR3 DNA reads TGCGCCAGCAGACTATCTAGTCGACAGGTGTCCTACAATGAGCAGTTCTTC. Its translation is CASRLSSRQVSYNEQFF.

The chain couples TRBV29-1 to TRBJ1-5; maybe TRBD1 (6 bases). Trimming left V 4 bases short and J 11 bases short, with 24 bases between. Germline CDR1 reads SQVTM; CDR2 reads ANQGSEA. There are 15 residues in the CDR3. Here the CDR3 DNA reads TGCAGCGTTGTGTTCGGGACACCCAATGGGATGTCCCAGCATTTT. It yields the protein CSVVFGTPNGMSQHF.

This chain joins TRBV5-4 and TRBJ2-3; maybe TRBD2 (5 bases). Germline V gives CDR1 SGHNT, CDR2 YYREEE (reference sequence). V lost 5 bases and J lost 4, with 17 bases in between. The CDR3 is 15 amino acids. This CDR3 reads CASRGRERSPDTQYF. The CDR3, as DNA: TGTGCCAGCAGGGGCCGGGAACGGTCCCCAGATACGCAGTATTTT.

The chain uses TRBV6-4 and TRBJ2-3; 8 nucleotides match TRBD1. The length of the CDR3 is 16 residues. V dropped 4 bases and J dropped 2; count of bases not matched to a gene: 8. Germline lookup yields CDR1 MRHNA and CDR2 SNTAGT. The CDR3: CASSAGQGAHTDTQYF. CDR3 nucleotide sequence: TGTGCCAGCAGTGCGGGGCAGGGGGCACACACAGATACGCAGTATTTT.